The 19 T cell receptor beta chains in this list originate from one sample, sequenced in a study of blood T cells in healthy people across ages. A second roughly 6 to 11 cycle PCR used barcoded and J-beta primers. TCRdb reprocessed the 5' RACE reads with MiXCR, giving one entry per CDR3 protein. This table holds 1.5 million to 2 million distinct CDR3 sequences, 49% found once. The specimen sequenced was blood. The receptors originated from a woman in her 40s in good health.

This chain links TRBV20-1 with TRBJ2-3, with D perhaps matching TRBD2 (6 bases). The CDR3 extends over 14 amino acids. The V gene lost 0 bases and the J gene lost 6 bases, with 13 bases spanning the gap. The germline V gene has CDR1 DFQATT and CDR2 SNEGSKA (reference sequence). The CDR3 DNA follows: TGCAGTGCTAGAGATCTACAACGGGGGGATACGCAGTATTTT. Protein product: CSARDLQRGDTQYF.

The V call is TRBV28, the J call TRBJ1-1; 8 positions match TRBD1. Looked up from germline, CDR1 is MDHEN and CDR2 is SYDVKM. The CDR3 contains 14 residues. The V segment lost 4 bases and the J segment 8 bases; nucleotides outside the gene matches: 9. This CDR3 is CASSSRTGRGEAFF. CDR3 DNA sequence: TGTGCCAGCAGTTCCCGGACAGGGCGGGGAGAAGCTTTCTTT.

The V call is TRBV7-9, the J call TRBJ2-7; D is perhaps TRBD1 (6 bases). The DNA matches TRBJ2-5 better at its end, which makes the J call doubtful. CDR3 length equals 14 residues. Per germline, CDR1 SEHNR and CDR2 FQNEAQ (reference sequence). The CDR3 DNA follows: TGTGCCAGCAGCTTCCGACAGGAGCAAGAGACCCAGTACTTC. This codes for CASSFRQEQETQYF.

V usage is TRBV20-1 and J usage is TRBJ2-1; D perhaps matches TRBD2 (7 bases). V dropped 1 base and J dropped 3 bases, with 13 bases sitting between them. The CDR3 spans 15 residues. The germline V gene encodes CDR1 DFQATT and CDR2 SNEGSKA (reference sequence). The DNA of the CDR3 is TGCAGTGCTAGAGTTTTCGGGGGGCGCTACAATGAGCAGTTCTTC. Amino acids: CSARVFGGRYNEQFF.

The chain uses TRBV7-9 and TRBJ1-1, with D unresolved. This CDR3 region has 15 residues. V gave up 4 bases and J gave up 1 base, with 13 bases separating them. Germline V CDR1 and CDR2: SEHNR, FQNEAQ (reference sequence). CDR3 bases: TGTGCCAGCAGCTCTCCTACCGGGCAGAACACTGAAGCTTTCTTT. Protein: CASSSPTGQNTEAFF.

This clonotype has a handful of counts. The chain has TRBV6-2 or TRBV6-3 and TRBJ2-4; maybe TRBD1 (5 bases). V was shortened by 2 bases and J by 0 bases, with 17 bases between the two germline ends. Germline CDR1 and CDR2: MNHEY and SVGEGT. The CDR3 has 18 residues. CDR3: CASSYDAGYELAKNIQYF. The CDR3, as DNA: TGTGCCAGCAGTTACGACGCAGGGTACGAACTAGCCAAAAACATTCAGTACTTC.

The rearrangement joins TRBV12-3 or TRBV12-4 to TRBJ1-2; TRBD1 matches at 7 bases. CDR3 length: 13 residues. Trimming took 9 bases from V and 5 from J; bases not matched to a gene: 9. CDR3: CASSMTGRYGYTF. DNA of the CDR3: TGTGCCAGTTCAATGACAGGGAGGTATGGCTACACCTTC.

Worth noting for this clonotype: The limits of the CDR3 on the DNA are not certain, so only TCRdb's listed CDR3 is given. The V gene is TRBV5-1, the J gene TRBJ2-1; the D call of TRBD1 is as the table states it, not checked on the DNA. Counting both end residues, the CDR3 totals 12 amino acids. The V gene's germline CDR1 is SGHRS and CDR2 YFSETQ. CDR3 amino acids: CASSFGTGSMFF.

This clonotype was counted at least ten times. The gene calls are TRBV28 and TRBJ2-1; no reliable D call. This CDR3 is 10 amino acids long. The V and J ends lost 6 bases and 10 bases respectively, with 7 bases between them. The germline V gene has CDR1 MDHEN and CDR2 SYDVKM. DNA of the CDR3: TGTGCCAGCAGCTCCTCAGAGCAGTTCTTC. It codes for CASSSSEQFF.

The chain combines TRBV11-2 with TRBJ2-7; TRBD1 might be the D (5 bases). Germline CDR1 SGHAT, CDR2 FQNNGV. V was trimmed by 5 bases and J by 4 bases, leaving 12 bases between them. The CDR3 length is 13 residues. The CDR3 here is CASSVIQGYEQYF. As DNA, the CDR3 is TGTGCCAGCAGCGTAATTCAGGGTTACGAGCAGTACTTC.

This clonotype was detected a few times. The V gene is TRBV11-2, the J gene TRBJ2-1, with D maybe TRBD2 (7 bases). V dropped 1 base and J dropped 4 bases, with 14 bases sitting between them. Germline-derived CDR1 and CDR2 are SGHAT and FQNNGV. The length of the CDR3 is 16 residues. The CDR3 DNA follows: TGTGCCAGCAGCTTAGCGGGGGGCTTGGATTACAATGAGCAGTTCTTC. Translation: CASSLAGGLDYNEQFF.

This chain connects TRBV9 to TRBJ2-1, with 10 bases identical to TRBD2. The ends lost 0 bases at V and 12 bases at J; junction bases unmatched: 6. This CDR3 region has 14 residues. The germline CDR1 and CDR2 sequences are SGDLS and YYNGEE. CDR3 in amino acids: CASSVASGGSGQFF. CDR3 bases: TGTGCCAGCAGCGTAGCTAGCGGGGGTTCCGGGCAGTTCTTC.

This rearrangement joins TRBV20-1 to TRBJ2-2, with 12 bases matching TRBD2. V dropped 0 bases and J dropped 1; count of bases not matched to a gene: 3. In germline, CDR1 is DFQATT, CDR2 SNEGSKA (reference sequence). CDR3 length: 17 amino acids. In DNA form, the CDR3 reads TGCAGTGCTAGAGAGACTAGCGGGGGAGTGAACACCGGGGAGCTGTTTTTT. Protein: CSARETSGGVNTGELFF.

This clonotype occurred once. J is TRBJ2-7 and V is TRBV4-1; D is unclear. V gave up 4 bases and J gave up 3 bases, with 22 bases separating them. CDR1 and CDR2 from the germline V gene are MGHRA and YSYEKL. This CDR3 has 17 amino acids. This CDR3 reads CASSRLPEQRHFYEQYF. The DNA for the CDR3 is TGCGCCAGCAGCCGTTTACCAGAACAGAGGCACTTCTACGAGCAGTACTTC.

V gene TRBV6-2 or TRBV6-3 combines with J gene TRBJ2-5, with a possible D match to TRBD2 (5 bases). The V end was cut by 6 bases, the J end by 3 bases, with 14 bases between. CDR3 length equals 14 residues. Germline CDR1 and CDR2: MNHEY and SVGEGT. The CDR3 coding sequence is TGTGCCAGCAGGAGGAGGAGGTTGGAAGAGACCCAGTACTTC. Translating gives CASRRRRLEETQYF.

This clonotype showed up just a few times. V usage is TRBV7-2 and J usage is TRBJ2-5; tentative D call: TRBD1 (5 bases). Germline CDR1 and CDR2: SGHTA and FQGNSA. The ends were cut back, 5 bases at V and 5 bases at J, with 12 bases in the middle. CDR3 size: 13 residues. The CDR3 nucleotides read TGTGCCAGCAGCCGGGCCAGGGTCGAGACCCAGTACTTC. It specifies CASSRARVETQYF.

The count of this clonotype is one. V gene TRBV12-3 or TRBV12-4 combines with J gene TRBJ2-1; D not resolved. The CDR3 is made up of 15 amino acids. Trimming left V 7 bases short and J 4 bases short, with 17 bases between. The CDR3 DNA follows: TGTGCCAGCACCCGAGGATCGCACCAGTACAATGAGCAGTTCTTC. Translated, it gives CASTRGSHQYNEQFF.

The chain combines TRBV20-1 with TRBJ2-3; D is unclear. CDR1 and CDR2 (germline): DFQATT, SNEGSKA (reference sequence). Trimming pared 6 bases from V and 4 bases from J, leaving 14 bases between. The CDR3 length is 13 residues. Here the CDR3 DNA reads TGCAGTGCCCACTCGTTTGGACCAGATACGCAGTATTTT. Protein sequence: CSAHSFGPDTQYF.

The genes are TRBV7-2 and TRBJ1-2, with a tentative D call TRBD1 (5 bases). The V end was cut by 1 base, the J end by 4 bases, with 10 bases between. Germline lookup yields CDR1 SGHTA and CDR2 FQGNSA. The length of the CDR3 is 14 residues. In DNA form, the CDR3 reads TGTGCCAGCAGCTTAGAGGGGAGGGTCTATGGCTACACCTTC. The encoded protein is CASSLEGRVYGYTF.